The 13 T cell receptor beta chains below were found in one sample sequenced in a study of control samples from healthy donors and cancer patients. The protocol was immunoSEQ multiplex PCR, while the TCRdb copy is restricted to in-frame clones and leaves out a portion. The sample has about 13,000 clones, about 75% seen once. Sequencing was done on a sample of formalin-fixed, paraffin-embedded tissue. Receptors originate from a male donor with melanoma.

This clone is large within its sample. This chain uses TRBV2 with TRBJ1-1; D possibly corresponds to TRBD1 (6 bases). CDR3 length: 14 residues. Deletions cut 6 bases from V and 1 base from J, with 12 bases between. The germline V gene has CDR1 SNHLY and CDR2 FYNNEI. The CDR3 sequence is CASSPTGSNTEAFF. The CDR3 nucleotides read TGTGCCAGCAGCCCGACAGGATCGAACACTGAAGCTTTCTTT.

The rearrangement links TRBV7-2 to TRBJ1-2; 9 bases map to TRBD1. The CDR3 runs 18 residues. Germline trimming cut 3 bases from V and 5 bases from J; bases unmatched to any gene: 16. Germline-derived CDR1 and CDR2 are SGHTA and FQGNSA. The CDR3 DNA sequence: TGTGCCAGCAGCTTGAATTGGGGACAGGGCCTGGGTGGATATGGCTACACCTTC. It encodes CASSLNWGQGLGGYGYTF.

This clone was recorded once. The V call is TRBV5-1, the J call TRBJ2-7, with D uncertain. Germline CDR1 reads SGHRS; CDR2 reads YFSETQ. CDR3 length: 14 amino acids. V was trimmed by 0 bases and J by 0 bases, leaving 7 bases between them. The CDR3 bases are TGCGCCAGCAGCTTGGGGGGTAGCTCCTACGAGCAGTACTTC. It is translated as CASSLGGSSYEQYF.

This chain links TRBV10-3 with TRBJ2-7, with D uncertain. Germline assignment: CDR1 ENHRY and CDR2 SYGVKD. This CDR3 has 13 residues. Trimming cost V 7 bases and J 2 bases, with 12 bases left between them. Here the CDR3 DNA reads TGTGCCATCACCTCATCCTTAACCTACGAGCAGTACTTC. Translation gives CAITSSLTYEQYF.

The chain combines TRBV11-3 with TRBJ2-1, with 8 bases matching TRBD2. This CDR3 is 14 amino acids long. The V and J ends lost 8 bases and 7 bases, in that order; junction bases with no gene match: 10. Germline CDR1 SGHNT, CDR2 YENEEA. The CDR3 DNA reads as TGTGCCAGCGCTGACGGGGGGGCACGAAATGAGCAGTTCTTC. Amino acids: CASADGGARNEQFF.

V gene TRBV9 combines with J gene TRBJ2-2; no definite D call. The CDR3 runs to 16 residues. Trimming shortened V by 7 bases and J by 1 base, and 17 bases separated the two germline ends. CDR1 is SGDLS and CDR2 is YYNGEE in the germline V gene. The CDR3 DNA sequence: TGTGCCAGCTCTCCACAGTTAATCGGGAACACCGGGGAGCTGTTTTTT. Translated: CASSPQLIGNTGELFF.

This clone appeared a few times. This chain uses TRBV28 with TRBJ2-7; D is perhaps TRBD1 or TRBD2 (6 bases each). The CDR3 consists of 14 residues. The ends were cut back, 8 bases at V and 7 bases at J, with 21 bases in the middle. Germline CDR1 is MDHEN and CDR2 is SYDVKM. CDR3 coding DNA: TGTGCCAGCCGATACACAGGGCTAGGGGGGGAGCAGTACTTC. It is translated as CASRYTGLGGEQYF. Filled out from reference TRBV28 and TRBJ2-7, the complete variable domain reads DVKVTQSSRYLVKRTGEKVFLECVQDMDHENMFWYRQDPGLGLRLIYFSYDVKMKEKGDIPEGYSVSREKKERFSLILESASTNQTSMYLCASRYTGLGGEQYFGPGTRLTVT.

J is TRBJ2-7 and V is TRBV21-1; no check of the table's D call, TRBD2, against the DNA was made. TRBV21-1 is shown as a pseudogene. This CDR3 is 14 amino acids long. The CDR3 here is CARGSRGSSYEQYF. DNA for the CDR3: TGTGCCAGAGGTAGTCGCGGCAGCTCCTACGAGCAGTACTTC.

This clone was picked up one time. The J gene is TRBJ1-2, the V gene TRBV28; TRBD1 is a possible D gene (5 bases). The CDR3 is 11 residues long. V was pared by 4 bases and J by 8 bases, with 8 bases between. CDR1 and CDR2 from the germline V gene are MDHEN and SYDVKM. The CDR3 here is CASSWRGGYTF. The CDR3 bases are TGTGCCAGCAGTTGGAGGGGCGGCTACACCTTC.

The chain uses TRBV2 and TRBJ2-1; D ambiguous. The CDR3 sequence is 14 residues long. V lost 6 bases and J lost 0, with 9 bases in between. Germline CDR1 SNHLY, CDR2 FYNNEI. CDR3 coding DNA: TGTGCCAGCAGGGCTCAGAGCTCCTACAATGAGCAGTTCTTC. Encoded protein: CASRAQSSYNEQFF.

CDR3: CASSLEQVLSGNTIYF. The CDR3 region has the DNA TGTGCCAGCAGCCTAGAGCAGGTTCTCTCTGGAAACACCATATATTTT. This rearrangement joins TRBV7-2 to TRBJ1-3; D is undetermined. CDR3 length: 16 residues. CDR1 is SGHTA and CDR2 is FQGNSA in the germline V gene. V lost 5 bases to trimming and J lost 0 bases, with 14 bases between them.

CDR3 sequence reads: CASGGVNYGYTF. DNA of the CDR3: TGTGCCAGCGGGGGGGTTAACTATGGCTACACCTTC. The chain combines TRBV27 with TRBJ1-2, with D maybe TRBD1 (5 bases). The germline V gene encodes CDR1 MNHEY and CDR2 SMNVEV (reference sequence). The CDR3 covers 12 residues. V lost 8 bases and J 1 base, leaving 8 bases between the germline ends.

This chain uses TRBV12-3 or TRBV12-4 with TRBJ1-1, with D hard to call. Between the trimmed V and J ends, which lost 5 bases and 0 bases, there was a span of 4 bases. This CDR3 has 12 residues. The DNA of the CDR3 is TGTGCCAGCAGTCGATTGAACACTGAAGCTTTCTTT. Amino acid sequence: CASSRLNTEAFF.